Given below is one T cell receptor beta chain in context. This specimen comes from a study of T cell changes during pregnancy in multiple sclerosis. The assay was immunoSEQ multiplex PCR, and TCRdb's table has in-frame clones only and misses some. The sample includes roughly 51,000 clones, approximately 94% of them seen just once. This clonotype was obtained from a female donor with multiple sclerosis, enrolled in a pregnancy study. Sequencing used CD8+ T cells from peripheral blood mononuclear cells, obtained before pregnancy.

CDR3 residues: CASKPNQGLGELFF. DNA for the CDR3: TGTGCCAGCAAACCCAATCAGGGGTTAGGGGAGCTGTTTTTT. This chain connects TRBV7-8 to TRBJ2-2; a weak D match, TRBD1 (6 bases). The V end was cut by 7 bases, the J end by 8 bases, with 17 bases between. The CDR3 has 14 residues. The V gene's germline CDR1 is SGHVS and CDR2 FQNEAQ. Combining the CDR3 with reference TRBV7-8 and TRBJ2-2 gives the whole variable domain GAGVSQSPRYKVAKRGQDVALRCDPISGHVSLFWYQQALGQGPEFLTYFQNEAQLDKSGLPSDRFFAERPEGSVSTLKIQRTQQEDSAVYLCASKPNQGLGELFFGEGSRLTVL.